One and the same sample provided the 20 T cell receptor beta chains below, sequenced in a study of T-cell reconstitution after alpha-beta-depleted transplantation in children listed by TCRdb under 2016. The treatment or condition tag for this specimen amounts to: allogeneic hematopoietic cell transplantation with graft depleted of TCRalphabeta T cells and CD19 B cells. Library construction relied on PCR. For sequencing, an Illumina HiSeq 2500 was employed. To normalize quantification of the TCRbeta repertoire, the TCR libraries were built with molecular barcoding that relied on unique molecular identifiers. TCRdb reprocessed the public reads (quality trimming at Q25 with fastp, clone calling with MiXCR) and kept in-frame beta chains. When rows share a CDR3 protein, they turn into one entry using the most common DNA and genes. Here the sample has about 470,000 distinct CDR3 sequences; around two fifths occur a single time. The ten largest clones represent around 29% of the sample.

The sequencing here drew on PBMCs, taken before TCRalphabeta/CD19-depleted stem cell transplant. These receptors came from a girl aged 2-10 years with aplastic anemia, due to receive a stem cell transplant.

V and J are TRBV3-1 and TRBJ2-5; possible D gene TRBD2, 5 bases. Germline assignment: CDR1 LGHDT and CDR2 YNNKEL (reference sequence). V lost 0 bases, J lost 4 bases, and 12 bases lay in between. CDR3 size: 15 residues. CDR3 in amino acids: CASSQEDASPETQYF. The CDR3, as DNA: TGTGCCAGCAGCCAAGAGGATGCTAGCCCAGAGACCCAGTACTTC.

By frequency in the sample, this clonotype is medium-sized (0.01 to 0.1%). The chain carries TRBV5-1 and TRBJ2-3; a weak D match, TRBD1 (6 bases). Trimming took off 5 bases at V and 6 bases at J, with 10 bases between the two ends. The CDR3 consists of 12 residues. The germline gives CDR1 SGHRS, CDR2 YFSETQ. The CDR3: CASSIDRDTQYF. DNA for the CDR3: TGCGCCAGCAGTATCGACAGGGATACGCAGTATTTT.

On this clonotype itself: Just one base apart from a much larger clone, this may be a read error. V and J are TRBV20-1 and TRBJ2-5; D is undetermined. Germline values: CDR1 DFQATT, CDR2 SNEGSKA (reference sequence). Trimming took off 6 bases at V and 0 bases at J, with 8 bases between the two ends. The CDR3 covers 12 residues. CDR3 protein: CSAQKNQETQYF. CDR3 bases: TGCAGTGCCCAAAAGAACCAAGAGACCCAGTACTTC.

The chain carries TRBV5-1 and TRBJ2-7, with D unclear. V was pared by 2 bases and J by 7 bases, with 10 bases between. This CDR3 comprises 12 residues. The germline gives CDR1 SGHRS, CDR2 YFSETQ. CDR3 DNA: TGCGCCAGCAGCTTCCCCGAGTCGGAGCAGTACTTC. Amino acids: CASSFPESEQYF.

This chain connects TRBV6-4 to TRBJ2-1; no firm D call. The V end lost 2 bases, the J end lost 5 bases, and 7 bases lay between the germline ends. This CDR3 region has 13 residues. Germline CDR1 reads MRHNA; CDR2 reads SNTAGT. The chain's CDR3 is CASSDRANNEQFF. Here the CDR3 DNA reads TGTGCCAGCAGTGACAGAGCGAACAATGAGCAGTTCTTC.

Only a few counts were recorded for this clonotype. V is TRBV5-4 and J is TRBJ2-2, with D possibly being TRBD1 (5 bases). Trimming shortened V by 0 bases and J by 0 bases, and 12 bases separated the two germline ends. This CDR3 region has 17 residues. Per the germline V gene, CDR1 is SGHNT and CDR2 is YYREEE (reference sequence). For the CDR3, the DNA is TGTGCCAGCAGCTTGGTAGCAGGGAACACGAACACCGGGGAGCTGTTTTTT. Protein sequence: CASSLVAGNTNTGELFF.

This clonotype was counted between two and nine times. Given a much more abundant clone one base away, this may be a read error. V usage is TRBV6-2 or TRBV6-3 and J usage is TRBJ1-5, with D uncertain. This CDR3 contains 13 residues. The germline CDR1 and CDR2 sequences are MNHEY and SVGEGT. The germline V and J ends were trimmed by 7 bases and 4 bases, with 11 bases remaining between them. The CDR3 spells CASTRTPNQPQHF. CDR3 DNA sequence: TGTGCCAGCACCCGTACGCCGAATCAGCCCCAGCATTTT.

This clonotype occurred a few times. V is TRBV5-1 and J is TRBJ1-1; D gene ambiguous. From germline, CDR1 is SGHRS and CDR2 YFSETQ. The CDR3 runs 13 residues. V was cut by 5 bases and J by 0 bases, with 8 bases left in between. DNA for the CDR3: TGCGCCAGCAGGGGCAGGCTGAACACTGAAGCTTTCTTT. It specifies CASRGRLNTEAFF.

This clonotype was observed at least ten times. The V call is TRBV29-1, the J call TRBJ2-1; tentatively, D is TRBD2 (5 bases). The CDR3 runs 13 residues. Germline V lookup: CDR1 SQVTM, CDR2 ANQGSEA. V lost 4 bases and J 7 bases, leaving 14 bases between the germline ends. CDR3 sequence (DNA): TGCAGCGTTGGAGGTCGGGAACGGAATGAGCAGTTCTTC. Encoded protein: CSVGGRERNEQFF.

Ten or more counts support this clonotype. This chain joins TRBV29-1 and TRBJ2-7; 7 bases map to TRBD1. In germline, CDR1 is SQVTM, CDR2 ANQGSEA. With V trimmed by 2 bases and J by 9 bases, 7 bases remained unmatched. The CDR3 loop spans 12 amino acids. CDR3 loop: CSVEFPGGRQYF. Here the CDR3 DNA reads TGCAGCGTTGAATTCCCAGGGGGAAGGCAGTACTTC.

J is TRBJ2-3 and V is TRBV20-1; D is uncertain. The length of the CDR3 is 13 residues. The germline gives CDR1 DFQATT, CDR2 SNEGSKA (reference sequence). Trimming shortened V by 0 bases and J by 4 bases, and 8 bases separated the two germline ends. The CDR3 region is CSARDAFPDTQYF. The CDR3 DNA reads TGCAGTGCTAGAGACGCGTTCCCAGATACGCAGTATTTT.

This rearrangement joins TRBV29-1 to TRBJ2-7; 9 positions match TRBD2. The J segment lost 3 bases and the V segment lost 0 bases, leaving 6 bases of the junction unmatched. This CDR3 is built from 15 residues. The germline V gene has CDR1 SQVTM and CDR2 ANQGSEA. Here the CDR3 DNA reads TGCAGCGTTGAAGAGGGTCTGACTAGCGGCTACGAGCAGTACTTC. This codes for CSVEEGLTSGYEQYF.

The rearrangement joins TRBV18 to TRBJ1-6; D might be TRBD1 (5 bases). Germline V gene data show CDR1 as KGHSH and CDR2 as LQKENI. With 6 bases removed from V and 8 bases from J, the gap between germline ends came to 14 bases. There are 14 residues in the CDR3. The CDR3 DNA reads TGTGCCAGCTCTCTCAGGGACCTGGATTCACCCCTCCACTTT. Translated: CASSLRDLDSPLHF. Full variable domain (remainder filled in from reference TRBV18 and TRBJ1-6): NAGVMQNPRHLVRRRGQEARLRCSPMKGHSHVYWYRQLPEEGLKFMVYLQKENIIDESGMPKERFSAEFPKEGPSILRIQQVVRGDSAAYFCASSLRDLDSPLHFGNGTRLTVT.

CDR3 in DNA: TGCAGCCTAGGGGGGAGAGAGAGCTCCTACAATGAGCAGTTCTTC. As protein: CSLGGRESSYNEQFF. The chain links TRBV29-1 to TRBJ2-1; perhaps D is TRBD1 or TRBD2 (6 bases each). V lost 8 bases and J 0 bases, leaving 17 bases between the germline ends. The CDR3 spans 15 residues. Germline lookup yields CDR1 SQVTM and CDR2 ANQGSEA.

The gene calls are TRBV7-9 and TRBJ2-7; possible D gene TRBD1, 6 bases. The CDR3 loop spans 14 amino acids. Deletions cut 1 base from V and 7 bases from J, with 14 bases between. Germline lookup yields CDR1 SEHNR and CDR2 FQNEAQ (reference sequence). CDR3 sequence (DNA): TGTGCCAGCAGCTTAGTGCCAGGGGAGCATGAGCAGTACTTC. As protein: CASSLVPGEHEQYF.

This chain joins TRBV20-1 and TRBJ2-3; 8 nucleotides match TRBD2. There are 16 residues in the CDR3. Unmatched junction bases numbered 5, after V lost 0 bases and J lost 0 bases. The germline gives CDR1 DFQATT, CDR2 SNEGSKA (reference sequence). The CDR3 region has the DNA TGCAGTGCTAGAGATCAGGCTAGCGGGAGCACAGATACGCAGTATTTT. Amino acids: CSARDQASGSTDTQYF.

The chain couples TRBV28 to TRBJ1-4; no clear D gene. The germline gives CDR1 MDHEN, CDR2 SYDVKM. V lost 5 bases and J 2 bases, leaving 18 bases between the germline ends. This CDR3 region has 17 residues. CDR3 loop: CASSADPNLLTNEKLFF. The DNA for the CDR3 is TGTGCCAGCAGTGCCGACCCTAACCTCCTTACTAATGAAAAACTGTTTTTT.

This clonotype was seen only a few times. The chain couples TRBV7-2 to TRBJ2-3, with D maybe TRBD2 (6 bases). The ends were cut back, 5 bases at V and 6 bases at J, with 18 bases in the middle. The CDR3 is 15 residues long. Germline assignment: CDR1 SGHTA and CDR2 FQGNSA. CDR3 residues: CASSTPGGDKDTQYF. CDR3 coding DNA: TGTGCCAGCAGCACGCCGGGCGGGGATAAGGATACGCAGTATTTT. The whole variable domain, filled in from reference TRBV7-2 and TRBJ2-3, reads GAGVSQSPSNKVTEKGKDVELRCDPISGHTALYWYRQSLGQGLEFLIYFQGNSAPDKSGLPSDRFSAERTGGSVSTLTIQRTQQEDSAVYLCASSTPGGDKDTQYFGPGTRLTVL.

This sequence joins TRBV28 and TRBJ2-3; TRBD2 aligns across 9 bases. The CDR3 spans 16 residues. V gave up 5 bases and J gave up 4 bases; unmatched junction bases: 10. Germline CDR1 and CDR2: MDHEN and SYDVKM. This CDR3 is CASSPHPAGGADTQYF. In nucleotides, the CDR3 is TGTGCCAGCAGTCCCCATCCAGCGGGAGGAGCAGATACGCAGTATTTT.

This clonotype appeared many times. The chain joins TRBV3-1 to TRBJ1-1, with D unresolved. The V gene's germline CDR1 is LGHDT and CDR2 YNNKEL (reference sequence). V lost 1 base and J 4 bases, leaving 4 bases between the germline ends. This CDR3 contains 12 residues. The CDR3 bases are TGTGCCAGCAGCCAAGGTGTCACTGAAGCTTTCTTT. Protein product: CASSQGVTEAFF.